A selection of T cell receptor beta chains follows, all from one sample in a study of cytomegalovirus exposure and HLA in healthy donors. Assay: immunoSEQ multiplex PCR; the TCRdb copy retains only in-frame clones and omits some. The table has roughly 200,000 clones, approximately 87% seen once. The sequenced sample was PBMCs. These receptors came from a man in his thirties or forties in good health and CMV-seronegative. CDR3s include the opening cysteine and the closing phenylalanine or tryptophan. The order of the fields is D gene, clone size, J gene, V gene, CDR3 DNA, CDR3 protein. The D gene is left open where the match is weak. Clone size appears in some rows only: once, few, many, or a class for an expanded clone.

NA | NA | TRBJ2-7 | TRBV5-6 | TGTGCCAGCAGCTTGGTTCAGGGGCCGGGGGAGCAGTACTTC | CASSLVQGPGEQYF
NA | once | TRBJ1-5 | TRBV7-2 | TGTGCCAGCAGCTTGGACAGTCCCGGGCAGCCCCAGCATTTT | CASSLDSPGQPQHF
NA | NA | TRBJ2-6 | TRBV11-3 | TGTGCCAGCAGCTTAGGACCTGGGGCCAACGGCCTGACTTTC | CASSLGPGANGLTF
TRBD1 | NA | TRBJ2-7 | TRBV6-5 | TGTGCCAGCAGCCGCGACAGGGGGATAAGCTACGAGCAGTACTTC | CASSRDRGISYEQYF
TRBD2 | NA | TRBJ2-1 | TRBV27 | TGTGCCAGCAGTTACGGACTAGCGAGCAATGAGCAGTTCTTC | CASSYGLASNEQFF
NA | NA | TRBJ2-5 | TRBV6-5 | TGTGCCAGCAGTCCTCTCCCCGGTCGAAAGACCCAGTACTTC | CASSPLPGRKTQYF
NA | few | TRBJ1-5 | TRBV4-2 | TGTGCCAGCAGCCAAGAGTACAGGGGCAATCAGCCCCAGCATTTT | CASSQEYRGNQPQHF
NA | NA | TRBJ2-7 | TRBV28 | TGTGCCAGCAGACCCCCGACAGGAAACTCCTACGAGCAGTACTTC | CASRPPTGNSYEQYF
TRBD2 | NA | TRBJ2-3 | TRBV7-8 | TGTGCCAGCAGCCCTCGAGGGAGGGAAATCACAGATACGCAGTATTTT | CASSPRGREITDTQYF
NA | NA | TRBJ1-1 | TRBV12-5 | TGTGCTAGTGGTTTGGCGATACAGGGAGGGGTCGCTGAAGCTTTCTTT | CASGLAIQGGVAEAFF
TRBD1 | NA | TRBJ2-1 | TRBV5-5 | TGTGCCAGCAGCTTGGCCCCGGGACAGGGGGCGAATGAGCAGTTCTTC | CASSLAPGQGANEQFF
TRBD1 | NA | TRBJ2-7 | TRBV18 | TGTGCCAGTTCGCCGGGACAGGTCTACGAGCAGTACTTC | CASSPGQVYEQYF
NA | NA | TRBJ1-1 | TRBV18 | TGTGCCAGCTCCATAAACCTTCGGGGGAACACTGAAGCTTTCTTT | CASSINLRGNTEAFF
TRBD2 | NA | TRBJ2-5 | TRBV5-1 | TGCGCCAGCAGCTCTGGGACTAGCGGGGCGGCTTACCAAGAGACCCAGTACTTC | CASSSGTSGAAYQETQYF
TRBD1 | few | TRBJ2-6 | TRBV6-7 | TGTGCCAGCGGGCGCTTGGGACAGGGAGTATCTGGGGCCAACGTCCTGACTTTC | CASGRLGQGVSGANVLTF
TRBD2 | NA | TRBJ2-1 | TRBV30 | TGTGCGCGGGAGGAATACAATGAGCAGTTCTTC | CAREEYNEQFF
NA | few | TRBJ2-3 | TRBV25-1 | TGTGCCAGCCGGGACTCTTTCACAGATACGCAGTATTTT | CASRDSFTDTQYF
NA | NA | TRBJ1-5 | TRBV12-2 | TGTGCAAGTCGCTGCCGGGACAGTACCGCCTCTCAGCCCCAGCATTTT | CASRCRDSTASQPQHF
TRBD2 | NA | TRBJ2-1 | TRBV7-6 | TGTGCCAGCAGCTTAGAGACTAGCGGGAGAAGTTCCTACAATGAGCAGTTCTTC | CASSLETSGRSSYNEQFF
NA | NA | TRBJ1-4 | TRBV11-2 | TGTGCCAGCAGCTTACGAGGGGGGGGTTTTACTAATGAAAAACTGTTTTTT | CASSLRGGGFTNEKLFF
NA | NA | TRBJ1-6 | TRBV27 | TGTGCCAGCAGTCGGTCGACAGTTGGCTCACCCCTCCACTTT | CASSRSTVGSPLHF
NA | NA | TRBJ1-2 | TRBV7-9 | TGTGCCAGCAGCTTAGAATCCCCGGGTCTCGGCGGCTACACCTTC | CASSLESPGLGGYTF
TRBD2 | NA | TRBJ2-3 | TRBV7-9 | TGTGCCAGCAGAGGGACTAGCGGGTCCCCAGATACGCAGTATTTT | CASRGTSGSPDTQYF
NA | NA | TRBJ2-7 | TRBV28 | TGTGCCAGCACTTCTGGACAGACCGAGCAGTACTTC | CASTSGQTEQYF
TRBD1 | NA | TRBJ2-7 | TRBV6-5 | TGTGCCAGCAGGAGGGGACAGGGGGACGAGCAGTACTTC | CASRRGQGDEQYF
NA | once | TRBJ2-2 | TRBV15 | TGTGCCACCAGCAGAGTCTCCGCGGGTAACACCGGGGAGCTGTTTTTT | CATSRVSAGNTGELFF
NA | NA | TRBJ2-3 | TRBV9 | TGTGCCAGCAGCGTACCTGGCACAGATACGCAGTATTTT | CASSVPGTDTQYF
NA | NA | TRBJ2-7 | TRBV27 | TGTGCCACCAGGCGGAGCGCGCCCTACGAGCAGTACTTC | CATRRSAPYEQYF
NA | few | TRBJ1-3 | TRBV11-2 | TGTGCCAGCAGCACCCGACTACGATCTGGAAACACCATATATTTT | CASSTRLRSGNTIYF
TRBD2 | NA | TRBJ2-3 | TRBV5-4 | TGTGCCAGCAGCCTCAGCGGGGCCACAGATACGCAGTATTTT | CASSLSGATDTQYF
TRBD2 | NA | TRBJ2-2 | TRBV2 | TGTGCCAGCAGTCTCGGGAGGGCCGGCACCGGGGAGCTGTTTTTT | CASSLGRAGTGELFF
NA | NA | TRBJ1-1 | TRBV29-1 | TGCAGCGTCCAACCGGTGAACACTGAAGCTTTCTTT | CSVQPVNTEAFF
NA | NA | TRBJ1-4 | TRBV15 | TGTGCCACCAGCAGAGATTTGGCAATTGGCCAAAAACTGTTTTTT | CATSRDLAIGQKLFF